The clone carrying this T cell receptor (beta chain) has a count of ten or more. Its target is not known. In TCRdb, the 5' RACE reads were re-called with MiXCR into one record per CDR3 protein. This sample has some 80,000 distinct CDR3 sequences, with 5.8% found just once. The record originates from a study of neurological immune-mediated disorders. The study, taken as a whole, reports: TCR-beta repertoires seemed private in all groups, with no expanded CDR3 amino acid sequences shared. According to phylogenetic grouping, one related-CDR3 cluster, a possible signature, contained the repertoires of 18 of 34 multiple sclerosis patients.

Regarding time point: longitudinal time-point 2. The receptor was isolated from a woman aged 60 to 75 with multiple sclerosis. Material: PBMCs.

The CDR3 reads CASRPEGGETQYF. The CDR3 DNA reads as TGTGCCAGCAGACCTGAAGGAGGAGAGACCCAGTACTTC. The chain has TRBV28 and TRBJ2-5, with D perhaps matching TRBD2 (5 bases). The V end lost 6 bases, the J end lost 4 bases, and 12 bases lay between the germline ends. CDR1 and CDR2 (germline): MDHEN, SYDVKM. This CDR3 has 13 residues.